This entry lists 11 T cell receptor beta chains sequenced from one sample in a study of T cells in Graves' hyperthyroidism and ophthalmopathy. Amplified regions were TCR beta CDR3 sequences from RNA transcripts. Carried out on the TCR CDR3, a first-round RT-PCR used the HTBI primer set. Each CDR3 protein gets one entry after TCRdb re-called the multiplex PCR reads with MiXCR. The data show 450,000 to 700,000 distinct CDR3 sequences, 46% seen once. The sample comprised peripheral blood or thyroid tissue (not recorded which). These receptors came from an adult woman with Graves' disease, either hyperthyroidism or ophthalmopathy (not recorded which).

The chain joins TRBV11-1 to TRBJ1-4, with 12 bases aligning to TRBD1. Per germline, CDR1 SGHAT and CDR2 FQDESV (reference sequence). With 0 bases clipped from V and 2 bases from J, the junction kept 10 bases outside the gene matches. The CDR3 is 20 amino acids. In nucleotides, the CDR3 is TGTGCCAGCAGCTTAGCGTCCCGGGACAGGGGGCACGGGACTAATGAAAAACTGTTTTTT. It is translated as CASSLASRDRGHGTNEKLFF.

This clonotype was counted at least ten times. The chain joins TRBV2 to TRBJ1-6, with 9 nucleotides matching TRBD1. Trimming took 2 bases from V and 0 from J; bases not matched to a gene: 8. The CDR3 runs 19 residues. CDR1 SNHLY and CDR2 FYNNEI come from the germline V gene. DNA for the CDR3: TGTGCCAGCAGTGAAACCGGGACAGGGTTTAGCTCCTATAATTCACCCCTCCACTTT. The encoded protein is CASSETGTGFSSYNSPLHF.

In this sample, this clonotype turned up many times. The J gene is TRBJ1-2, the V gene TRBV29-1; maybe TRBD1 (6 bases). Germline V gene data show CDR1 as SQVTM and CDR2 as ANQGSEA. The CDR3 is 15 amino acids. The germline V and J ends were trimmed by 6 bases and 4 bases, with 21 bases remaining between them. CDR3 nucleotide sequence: TGCAGCGTGCTCGCGGGGGGGGGCAGGGGCTATGGCTACACCTTC. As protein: CSVLAGGGRGYGYTF.

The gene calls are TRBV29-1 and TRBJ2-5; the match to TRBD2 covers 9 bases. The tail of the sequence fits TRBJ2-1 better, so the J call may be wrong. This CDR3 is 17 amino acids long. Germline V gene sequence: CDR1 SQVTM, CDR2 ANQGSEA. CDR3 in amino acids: CSVEGGIAGASYNEQFF. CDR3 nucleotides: TGCAGCGTTGAAGGGGGGATAGCGGGAGCCTCCTACAATGAGCAGTTCTTC.

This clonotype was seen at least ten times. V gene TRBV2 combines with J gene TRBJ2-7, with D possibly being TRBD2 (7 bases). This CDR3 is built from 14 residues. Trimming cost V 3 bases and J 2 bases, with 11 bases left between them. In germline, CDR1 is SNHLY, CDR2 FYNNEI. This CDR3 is CASSDRRGPYEQYF. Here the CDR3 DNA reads TGTGCCAGCAGTGATAGGCGGGGGCCCTACGAGCAGTACTTC. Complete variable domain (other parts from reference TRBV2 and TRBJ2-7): EPEVTQTPSHQVTQMGQEVILRCVPISNHLYFYWYRQILGQKVEFLVSFYNNEISEKSEIFDDQFSVERPDGSNFTLKIRSTKLEDSAMYFCASSDRRGPYEQYFGPGTRLTVT.

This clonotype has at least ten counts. CDR3 coding DNA: TGTGCCAGCAGCTTTGGGGGGTCTTATGGCTACACCTTC. Translated, it gives CASSFGGSYGYTF. The V call is TRBV7-2, the J call TRBJ1-2; possible D gene TRBD1, 5 bases. The V and J ends lost 3 bases and 5 bases respectively, with 10 bases between them. Germline lookup yields CDR1 SGHTA and CDR2 FQGNSA. CDR3 size: 13 residues.

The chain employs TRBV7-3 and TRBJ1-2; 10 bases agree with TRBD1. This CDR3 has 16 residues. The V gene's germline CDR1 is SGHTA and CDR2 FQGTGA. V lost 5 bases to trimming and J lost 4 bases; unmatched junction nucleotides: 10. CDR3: CASSPRMDRGAYGYTF. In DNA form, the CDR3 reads TGTGCCAGCAGCCCGCGAATGGACAGGGGGGCCTATGGCTACACCTTC.

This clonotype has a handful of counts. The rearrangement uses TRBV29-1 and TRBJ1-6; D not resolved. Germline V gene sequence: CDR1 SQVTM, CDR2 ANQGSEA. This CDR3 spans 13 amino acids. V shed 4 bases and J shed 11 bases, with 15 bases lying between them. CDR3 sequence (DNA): TGCAGCGTTGCTAAGGCGATAGGTACACCCCTCCACTTT. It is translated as CSVAKAIGTPLHF.

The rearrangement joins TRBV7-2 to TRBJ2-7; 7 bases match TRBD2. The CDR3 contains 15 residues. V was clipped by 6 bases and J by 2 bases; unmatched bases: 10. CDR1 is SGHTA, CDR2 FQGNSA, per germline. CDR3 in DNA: TGTGCCAGCAGGACTGTAGAACGGGGGGCCTACGAGCAGTACTTC. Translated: CASRTVERGAYEQYF.

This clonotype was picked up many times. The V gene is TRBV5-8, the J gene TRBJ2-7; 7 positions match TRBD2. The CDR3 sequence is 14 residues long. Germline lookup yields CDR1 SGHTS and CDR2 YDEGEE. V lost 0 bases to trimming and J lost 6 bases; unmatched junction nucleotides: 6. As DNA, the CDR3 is TGTGCCAGCAGCTTGGCGGGGGGAGGATCCGAGCAGTACTTC. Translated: CASSLAGGGSEQYF.

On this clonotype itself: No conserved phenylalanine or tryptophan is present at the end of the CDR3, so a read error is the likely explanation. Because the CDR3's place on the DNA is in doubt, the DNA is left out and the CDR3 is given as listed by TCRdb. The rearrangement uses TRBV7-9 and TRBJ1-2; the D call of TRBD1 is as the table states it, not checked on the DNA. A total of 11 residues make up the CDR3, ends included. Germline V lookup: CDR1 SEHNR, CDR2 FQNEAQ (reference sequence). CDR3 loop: CASSLGRGLSY.